This TCR beta chain originates from a study of shared T cell receptors in the human thymus. TCRdb's table, derived via immunoSEQ multiplex PCR, lists solely in-frame clones and lacks some. The sample carries approximately 580,000 clones, about 84% recorded once. The CDR3 contains 14 residues. With 5 bases removed from V and 7 bases from J, the gap between germline ends came to 14 bases. Germline V gives CDR1 MNHNY, CDR2 SVGAGI (reference sequence). These data were likewise used in another study, on human thymus T cells. As that study records: Thymus tissue was removed during corrective cardiac surgery. In unrelated individuals, thymic repertoires overlapped highly, according to related research.

This receptor was identified in a boy under two years old with a congenital heart defect. The gene calls are TRBV6-6 and TRBJ1-4; maybe TRBD1 (6 bases). The specimen sequenced was thymocytes. The CDR3 DNA is TGTGCCAGCAGTCCACCGGGGGGGCGTGAAAAACTGTTTTTT. Its protein product is CASSPPGGREKLFF.